A single sample is the source of the 3 T cell receptor beta chains below, sequenced in a study of blood T cell repertoires in COVID-19. Measured with immunoSEQ multiplex PCR; TCRdb has only the in-frame clones, and not every one. The sample lists roughly 140,000 clones, 80% to 90% occurring once. The sample comprised peripheral blood. The receptors come from a woman between 40 and 55 years old with acute or convalescent COVID-19.

This clone was found a few times. This rearrangement joins TRBV5-1 to TRBJ2-7; D not certain. The V gene lost 0 bases and the J gene lost 3 bases, with 4 bases spanning the gap. The CDR3 consists of 12 residues. Germline CDR1 is SGHRS and CDR2 is YFSETQ. The CDR3 DNA follows: TGCGCCAGCAGCTTGGACAACTACGAGCAGTACTTC. Encoded protein: CASSLDNYEQYF.

By share of the sample, this clone is medium-sized. The chain is built from TRBV25-1 and TRBJ2-1; 9 bases agree with TRBD1. The CDR3 is made up of 15 amino acids. Germline V gene sequence: CDR1 MGHDK, CDR2 SYGVNS. V shed 4 bases, J shed 9 bases, and the junction held 10 bases outside the gene matches. Here the CDR3 DNA reads TGTGCCAGCAGTGTAAGGACAGGGGCCGAGAGTGAGCAGTTCTTC. It yields the protein CASSVRTGAESEQFF.

V usage is TRBV11-3 and J usage is TRBJ2-1; D may be TRBD2 (7 bases). Germline assignment: CDR1 SGHNT and CDR2 YENEEA. The ends were cut back, 0 bases at V and 13 bases at J, with 10 bases in the middle. CDR3 length: 12 amino acids. CDR3 region: CASSLDRGGQFF. Written as DNA, the CDR3 is TGTGCCAGCAGCTTAGACCGCGGGGGCCAGTTCTTC.